This entry lists 24 T cell receptor beta chains sequenced from one sample in a study of blood T cell repertoires in COVID-19. This table comes from immunoSEQ multiplex PCR, and its TCRdb copy is limited to in-frame clones, with some not included. The repertoire holds 120,000 or so clones, around nine tenths seen once, with 1.5% in the top ten. The sequencing input was peripheral blood. The receptors come from a human donor in a cohort sampled during active COVID-19.

CDR3 in DNA: TGTGCCAGCAGCCAAGTGGCCACAGGCCCTTACGAGCAGTACTTC. This translates into CASSQVATGPYEQYF. This chain connects TRBV4-2 to TRBJ2-7, with D maybe TRBD1 (5 bases). V lost 1 base, J lost 4 bases, and 14 bases lay in between. The CDR3 covers 15 residues. Per the germline V gene, CDR1 is LGHNA and CDR2 is YNFKEQ.

The chain uses TRBV7-6 and TRBJ2-2, with TRBD2 matching 10 bases. This CDR3 is built from 16 residues. J gave up 5 bases and V 4 bases, and 7 bases lay outside the gene matches. Germline V gene sequence: CDR1 SGHVS, CDR2 FNYEAQ. In DNA form, the CDR3 reads TGTGCCAGCAGCTCAACTCCGGGACTAGCGACCGGGGAGCTGTTTTTT. It encodes CASSSTPGLATGELFF. Using reference TRBV7-6 and TRBJ2-2 for the parts outside the CDR3, the full variable domain is GAGVSQSPRYKVTKRGQDVALRCDPISGHVSLYWYRQALGQGPEFLTYFNYEAQQDKSGLPNDRFSAERPEGSISTLTIQRTEQRDSAMYRCASSSTPGLATGELFFGEGSRLTVL.

The chain recombines TRBV24-1 with TRBJ2-5; D may be TRBD1 (5 bases). V lost 2 bases, J lost 0 bases, and 12 bases lay in between. CDR1 KGHDR and CDR2 SFDVKD come from the germline V gene. CDR3 length: 16 residues. CDR3 residues: CATSDYDRRYQETQYF. Written as DNA, the CDR3 is TGTGCCACCAGTGATTATGACAGACGGTACCAAGAGACCCAGTACTTC.

The chain's CDR3 is CASTVIDLTSARWNTQYF. The DNA for the CDR3 is TGTGCCAGCACCGTAATAGACTTGACTAGCGCCCGTTGGAATACGCAGTATTTT. The gene calls are TRBV7-6 and TRBJ2-3, with 8 positions matching TRBD2. CDR3 length: 18 amino acids. Per germline, CDR1 SGHVS and CDR2 FNYEAQ. Losses at the gene ends were 7 bases for V and 7 bases for J; bases not matched to a gene: 22. Combining the CDR3 with reference TRBV7-6 and TRBJ2-3 gives the whole variable domain GAGVSQSPRYKVTKRGQDVALRCDPISGHVSLYWYRQALGQGPEFLTYFNYEAQQDKSGLPNDRFSAERPEGSISTLTIQRTEQRDSAMYRCASTVIDLTSARWNTQYFGPGTRLTVL.

This chain joins TRBV4-1 and TRBJ1-4; TRBD1 is a possible D gene (6 bases). V was trimmed by 4 bases and J by 3 bases, leaving 12 bases between them. This CDR3 comprises 15 residues. From germline, CDR1 is MGHRA and CDR2 YSYEKL. In DNA, the CDR3 is TGCGCCAGCAGCCCCCGAAGGGGGTCTAATGAAAAACTGTTTTTT. Protein: CASSPRRGSNEKLFF.

The CDR3 is CASVLQGAREQYF. The CDR3, as DNA: TGTGCCAGCGTCTTACAGGGGGCTAGGGAGCAGTACTTC. The V and J genes are TRBV6-6 and TRBJ2-7; the match to TRBD1 covers 9 bases. J lost 7 bases, V lost 8 bases, and 9 bases had no gene match. The CDR3 loop spans 13 amino acids. CDR1 MNHNY and CDR2 SVGAGI come from the germline V gene (reference sequence).

V usage is TRBV18 and J usage is TRBJ1-1, with 10 bases lining up with TRBD1. CDR3 size: 15 residues. J was trimmed by 3 bases and V by 3 bases; bases with no gene match: 4. Germline CDR1 is KGHSH and CDR2 is LQKENI. This CDR3 reads CASSPLGTGDTEAFF. The CDR3 coding sequence is TGTGCCAGCTCACCTCTCGGGACAGGGGACACTGAAGCTTTCTTT.

The V and J genes are TRBV6-2 or TRBV6-3 and TRBJ2-7; TRBD1 aligns across 9 bases. The V segment lost 3 bases and the J segment 5 bases; nucleotides outside the gene matches: 8. CDR3 length: 15 amino acids. The V gene's germline CDR1 is MNHEY and CDR2 SVGEGT. CDR3 nucleotide sequence: TGTGCCAGCAGTTATCCCCGGACAGGGGTCGACGAGCAGTACTTC. Encoded protein: CASSYPRTGVDEQYF.

This rearrangement joins TRBV18 to TRBJ1-2, with TRBD1 matching 8 bases. CDR3 length equals 15 residues. CDR1 KGHSH and CDR2 LQKENI come from the germline V gene. V was clipped by 2 bases and J by 6 bases; unmatched bases: 8. CDR3 sequence (DNA): TGTGCCAGCTCACCAGGTCAGGACAGGGTCAATGGCTACACCTTC. It yields the protein CASSPGQDRVNGYTF.

The chain recombines TRBV7-2 with TRBJ2-2, with 10 bases fitting TRBD2. Trimming took 5 bases from V and 4 from J; bases not matched to a gene: 13. Germline V gene data show CDR1 as SGHTA and CDR2 as FQGNSA. The CDR3 is 18 residues long. The CDR3 loop reads CASSPRTSGRRSTGELFF. CDR3 DNA: TGTGCCAGCAGCCCAAGGACTAGCGGCCGTCGTAGCACCGGGGAGCTGTTTTTT.

V and J are TRBV11-2 and TRBJ1-1; no clear D. Trimming left V 5 bases short and J 3 bases short, with 10 bases between. The CDR3 consists of 13 residues. The germline gives CDR1 SGHAT, CDR2 FQNNGV. CDR3 in DNA: TGTGCCAGCAGCCCGAGGAGGGACACTGAAGCTTTCTTT. Its protein is CASSPRRDTEAFF. Combining the CDR3 with reference TRBV11-2 and TRBJ1-1 gives the whole variable domain EAGVAQSPRYKIIEKRQSVAFWCNPISGHATLYWYQQILGQGPKLLIQFQNNGVVDDSQLPKDRFSAERLKGVDSTLKIQPAKLEDSAVYLCASSPRRDTEAFFGQGTRLTVV.

This chain uses TRBV20-1 with TRBJ2-7; D perhaps matches TRBD2 (5 bases). Trimming removed 4 bases at V and 5 bases at J, with 9 bases between. The CDR3 has 11 amino acids. Germline values: CDR1 DFQATT, CDR2 SNEGSKA (reference sequence). The CDR3 sequence: CSATSGHEQYF. The CDR3 nucleotides are TGCAGTGCTACGAGCGGCCACGAGCAGTACTTC.

The J gene is TRBJ2-7, the V gene TRBV5-5; 9 nucleotides agree with TRBD2. Germline V gives CDR1 SGHKS, CDR2 YYEKEE (reference sequence). This CDR3 region has 16 residues. The junction had 9 bases not matched to a gene; V was cut back by 0 bases and J by 5 bases. The CDR3 DNA follows: TGTGCCAGCAGCTTGGAGGCTAGCGGGGTGTGGGACGAGCAGTACTTC. Translated: CASSLEASGVWDEQYF. The full variable domain, completed using reference TRBV5-5 and TRBJ2-7, is DAGVTQSPTHLIKTRGQQVTLRCSPISGHKSVSWYQQVLGQGPQFIFQYYEKEERGRGNFPDRFSARQFPNYSSELNVNALLLGDSALYLCASSLEASGVWDEQYFGPGTRLTVT.

The V gene is TRBV19, the J gene TRBJ2-1, with 7 bases fitting TRBD1. V gave up 5 bases and J gave up 10 bases; unmatched junction bases: 11. The CDR3 is made up of 14 amino acids. From germline, CDR1 is LNHDA and CDR2 SQIVND (reference sequence). The CDR3 here is CASSSGTEGWEQFF. The CDR3 DNA is TGTGCCAGTAGTTCCGGGACAGAGGGATGGGAGCAGTTCTTC.

This sequence joins TRBV30 and TRBJ1-2, with TRBD1 matching 7 bases. The CDR3 totals 14 residues. With 8 bases clipped from V and 0 bases from J, the junction kept 9 bases outside the gene matches. The germline V gene has CDR1 GTSNPN and CDR2 SVGIG (reference sequence). The CDR3 bases are TGTGCCGGACAGGACACCCAAGCTAACTATGGCTACACCTTC. Translated, it gives CAGQDTQANYGYTF. The full variable domain, its missing parts supplied by reference TRBV30 and TRBJ1-2, is SQTIHQWPATLVQPVGSPLSLECTVEGTSNPNLYWYRQAAGRGLQLLFYSVGIGQISSEVPQNLSASRPQDRQFILSSKKLLLSDSGFYLCAGQDTQANYGYTFGSGTRLTVV.

The J gene is TRBJ1-4, the V gene TRBV6-5; TRBD1 matches at 7 bases. Germline V gives CDR1 MNHEY, CDR2 SVGAGI. CDR3 length: 13 residues. J lost 6 bases, V lost 6 bases, and 4 bases had no gene match. This CDR3 reads CASRTGPYEKLFF. In DNA, the CDR3 is TGTGCCAGCAGGACAGGGCCGTATGAAAAACTGTTTTTT.

This clone was detected once. The chain couples TRBV11-2 to TRBJ2-1, with TRBD2 matching over 11 bases. The CDR3 contains 16 residues. CDR1 and CDR2 from the germline V gene are SGHAT and FQNNGV. The V and J ends lost 1 base and 7 bases, in that order; junction bases with no gene match: 6. Written as DNA, the CDR3 is TGTGCCAGCAGCTTAGTAACTAGCGGGAGTAAGAATGAGCAGTTCTTC. Translation gives CASSLVTSGSKNEQFF.

V and J are TRBV7-9 and TRBJ2-2; 10 bases agree with TRBD2. V was pared by 1 base and J by 6 bases, with 8 bases of the junction left unmatched. CDR1 is SEHNR and CDR2 is FQNEAQ in the germline V gene (reference sequence). The length of the CDR3 is 17 residues. CDR3 in amino acids: CASSLGHAGTSAGELFF. CDR3 nucleotide sequence: TGTGCCAGCAGCTTAGGCCATGCCGGGACTAGCGCCGGGGAGCTGTTTTTT.

The gene calls are TRBV4-1 and TRBJ2-1; 15 bases line up with TRBD2. The CDR3 extends over 16 amino acids. V was clipped by 2 bases and J by 6 bases; unmatched bases: 2. Germline loops: CDR1 MGHRA, CDR2 YSYEKL. Here the CDR3 DNA reads TGCGCCAGCAGCCAACAGGGACTAGCGGGGGGCAATGAGCAGTTCTTC. The encoded protein is CASSQQGLAGGNEQFF.

The chain links TRBV5-4 to TRBJ1-1; no firm D call. The V and J ends lost 3 bases and 3 bases respectively, with 15 bases between them. CDR3 length: 15 amino acids. Germline assignment: CDR1 SGHNT and CDR2 YYREEE (reference sequence). CDR3 sequence (DNA): TGTGCCAGCAGCTCGGCCGGGTCCGGGGACACTGAAGCTTTCTTT. This codes for CASSSAGSGDTEAFF.

The gene calls are TRBV6-5 and TRBJ2-7, with TRBD1 matching over 8 bases. V gave up 4 bases and J gave up 7 bases; unmatched junction bases: 12. The CDR3 is 15 residues long. The germline gives CDR1 MNHEY, CDR2 SVGAGI. The CDR3 DNA follows: TGTGCCAGCAGTTCCCGGGACAGGCCTTTCGGGGAGCAGTACTTC. This gives the protein CASSSRDRPFGEQYF.

Details on this clone: A read error may account for a junction end that differs from germline. V and J are TRBV24-1 and TRBJ2-2, with 14 bases that match TRBD2. The CDR3 has 16 amino acids. From germline, CDR1 is KGHDR and CDR2 SFDVKD. CDR3 loop: CATSGSGLAGVRGAVF. The CDR3 DNA is TGTGCCACCAGTGGTTCGGGACTAGCGGGAGTCCGGGGAGCTGTTTTT.

The V gene is TRBV6-5, the J gene TRBJ1-1; D call uncertain. The V gene lost 0 bases and the J gene lost 7 bases, with 9 bases spanning the gap. CDR3 size: 13 residues. The V gene's germline CDR1 is MNHEY and CDR2 SVGAGI. CDR3 in DNA: TGTGCCAGCAGTTACTCGGTACGGTATGAAGCTTTCTTT. Encoded protein: CASSYSVRYEAFF.

The gene calls are TRBV4-1 and TRBJ1-1; D might be TRBD1 (5 bases). V lost 2 bases to trimming and J lost 2 bases, with 15 bases between them. CDR1 is MGHRA, CDR2 YSYEKL, per germline. The length of the CDR3 is 16 residues. CDR3 in amino acids: CASSQPLTATNTEAFF. The CDR3 region has the DNA TGCGCCAGCAGCCAACCTTTGACAGCAACCAACACTGAAGCTTTCTTT.